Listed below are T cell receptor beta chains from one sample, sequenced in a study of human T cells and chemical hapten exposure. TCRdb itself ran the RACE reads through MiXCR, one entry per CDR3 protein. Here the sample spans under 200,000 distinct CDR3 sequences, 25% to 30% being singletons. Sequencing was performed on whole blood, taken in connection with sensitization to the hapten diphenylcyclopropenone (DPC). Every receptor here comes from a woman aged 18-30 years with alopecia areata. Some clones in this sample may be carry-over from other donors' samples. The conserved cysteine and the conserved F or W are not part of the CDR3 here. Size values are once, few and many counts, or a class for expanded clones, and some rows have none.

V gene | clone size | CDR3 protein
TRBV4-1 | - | ASSQLPGPMPQH
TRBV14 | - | ASSQLLNTGELF
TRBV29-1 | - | SVEVLGQGPVEQY
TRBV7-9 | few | ASSADRAVDTQY
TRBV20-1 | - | SVLQGIGEQY
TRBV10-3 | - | AISDRGSSGANNEQF
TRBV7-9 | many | ASSSGDSGSNEQF
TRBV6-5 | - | ASTPGGRSPYNEQF
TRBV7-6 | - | ASSLVGGQGNTGELF
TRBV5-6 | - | ASSGKGQTFRQY
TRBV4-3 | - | ASSQALSSGGYEQY
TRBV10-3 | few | AITEAGYNEQF
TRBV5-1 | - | ASSLEGRQNNEQF
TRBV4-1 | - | ASSQDRVRGGYEQY
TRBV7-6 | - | ASSLSGAGLSYEQY
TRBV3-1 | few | ASSLRRTGDYGYT
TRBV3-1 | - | ASHGILETQY
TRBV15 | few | ATSRDGDLQY
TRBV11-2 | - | ASSSLGAGVGEQF
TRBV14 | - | ASSQGGSGNTIY
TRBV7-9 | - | ASSLTDRGRDLQNRDTQY
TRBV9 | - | ASSVGTAKTYEQY
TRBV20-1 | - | SARKDTDQPQH
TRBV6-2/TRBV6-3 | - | ASSYTGLVQETQY
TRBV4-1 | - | ASSQGVGNTGELF
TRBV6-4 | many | ASTGTGGDTGELF
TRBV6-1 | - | ASRTDSNNQPQH
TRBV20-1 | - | SAIQTVNYGYT
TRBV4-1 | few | ASSHPPTGNYNEQF
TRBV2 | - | AITSGVYEQY
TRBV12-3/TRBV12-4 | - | ASSRGGQYYEQY
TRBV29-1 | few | SVARDSSSYEQY